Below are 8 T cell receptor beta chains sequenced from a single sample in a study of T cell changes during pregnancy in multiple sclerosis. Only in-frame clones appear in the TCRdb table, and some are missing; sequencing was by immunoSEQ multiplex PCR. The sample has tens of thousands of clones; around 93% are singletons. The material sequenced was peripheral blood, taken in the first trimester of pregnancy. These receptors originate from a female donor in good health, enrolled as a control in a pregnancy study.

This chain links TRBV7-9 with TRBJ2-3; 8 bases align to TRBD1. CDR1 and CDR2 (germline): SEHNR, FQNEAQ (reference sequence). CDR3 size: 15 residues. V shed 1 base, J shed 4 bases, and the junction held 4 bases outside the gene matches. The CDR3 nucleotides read TGTGCCAGCAGCTTAGTGCAGGGGGCTTCAGATACGCAGTATTTT. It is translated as CASSLVQGASDTQYF.

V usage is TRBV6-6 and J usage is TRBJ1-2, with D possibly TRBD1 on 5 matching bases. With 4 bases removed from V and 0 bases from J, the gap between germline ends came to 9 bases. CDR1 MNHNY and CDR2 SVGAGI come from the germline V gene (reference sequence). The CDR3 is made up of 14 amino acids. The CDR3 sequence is CASSSGGTNYGYTF. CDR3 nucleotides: TGTGCCAGCAGTTCGGGGGGAACTAACTATGGCTACACCTTC.

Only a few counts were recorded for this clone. The CDR3 DNA sequence: TGTGCCAGCAGTTCCTACAGGGAACTCTACGAGCAGTACTTC. Translation: CASSSYRELYEQYF. The V call is TRBV2, the J call TRBJ2-7; tentative D call: TRBD1 (6 bases). The CDR3 is made up of 14 amino acids. V was shortened by 5 bases and J by 3 bases, with 14 bases between the two germline ends. Germline values: CDR1 SNHLY, CDR2 FYNNEI.

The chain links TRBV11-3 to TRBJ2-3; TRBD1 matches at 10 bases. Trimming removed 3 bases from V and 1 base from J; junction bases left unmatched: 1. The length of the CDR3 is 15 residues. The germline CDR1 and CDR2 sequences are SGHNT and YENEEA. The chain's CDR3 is CASSLGTGGTDTQYF. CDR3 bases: TGTGCCAGCAGCTTGGGGACAGGGGGCACAGATACGCAGTATTTT.

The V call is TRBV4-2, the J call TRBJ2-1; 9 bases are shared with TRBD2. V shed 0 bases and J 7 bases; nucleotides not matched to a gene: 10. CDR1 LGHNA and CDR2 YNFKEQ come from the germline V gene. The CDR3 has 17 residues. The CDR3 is CASSQDSRAGGGNEQFF. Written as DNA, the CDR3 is TGTGCCAGCAGCCAAGATTCGAGAGCGGGGGGTGGAAATGAGCAGTTCTTC.

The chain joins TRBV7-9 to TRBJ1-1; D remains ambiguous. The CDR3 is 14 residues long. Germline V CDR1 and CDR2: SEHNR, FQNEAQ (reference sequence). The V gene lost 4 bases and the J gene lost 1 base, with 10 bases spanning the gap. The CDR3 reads CASSSGWQNTEAFF. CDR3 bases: TGTGCCAGCAGCTCGGGGTGGCAGAACACTGAAGCTTTCTTT.

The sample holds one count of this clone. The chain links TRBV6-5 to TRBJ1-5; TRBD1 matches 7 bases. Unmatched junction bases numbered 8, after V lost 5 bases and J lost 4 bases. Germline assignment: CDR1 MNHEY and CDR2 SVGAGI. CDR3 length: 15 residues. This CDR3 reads CASSARTGANQPQHF. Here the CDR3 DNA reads TGTGCCAGCAGTGCCCGCACAGGGGCGAATCAGCCCCAGCATTTT.

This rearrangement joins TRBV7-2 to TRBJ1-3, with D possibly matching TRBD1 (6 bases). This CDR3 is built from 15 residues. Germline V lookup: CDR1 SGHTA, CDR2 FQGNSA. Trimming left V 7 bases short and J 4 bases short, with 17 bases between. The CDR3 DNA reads TGTGCCAGCACCGCGACAGGTCAAGGAGGAAACACCATATATTTT. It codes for CASTATGQGGNTIYF.